This T cell receptor (beta chain) was sequenced during a study of blood T cells in healthy people across ages (dated by TCRdb to 2014 to 2015). Background for the entire study: In model experiments, template switching captured about one uniquely barcoded TCR beta cDNA molecule for every two T cells. For two donors (one aged 18 to 30 and one aged 80 or older), the study analyzed two additional independent replicas of 1 million unique cDNA reads from the same blood draw. To avoid experimental bias, donors of different ages were spread randomly across the sequencing lanes. Donors were grouped into four age groups: young (average roughly 17 years), middle-aged (roughly 37), aged (over 55) and long-lived (about 90). Age-related changes in TCR beta repertoire diversity were measured in the study by deep sequencing normalized with unique cDNA molecular identifiers.

As to this clonotype: Its antigen is not yet known. No much larger clone exists at a distance of one base, and base qualities are not known.

What the authors observed across the whole study: Estimates of total diversity based on one million sequenced T cells were considered lower bounds and underestimates. Compared with the aged group, the long-lived group had more naive CD4+ T cells, fewer expanded clones and increased TCR diversity, a pattern suggesting age selection. Since profiling was done on bulk unsorted PBMCs, naive and antigen-experienced compartments could not be conclusively compared. The percentage of naive T cells measured by flow cytometry correlated strongly with observed TCR beta diversity. As age increased, observed TCR beta diversity per million T cells dropped in a roughly linear way, and a significant reduction was already evident by age 40. The CMV infection status of donors was not known, potentially confounding age-related changes in expanded clonotypes.

Systemically healthy Caucasian individuals from Russia, around 39 in total and aged roughly 6 to 95 years, were included as donors. Each donor gave ten milliliters of peripheral blood, drawn into EDTA-treated Vacutainer tubes. Ficoll-Paque density-gradient centrifugation was used to isolate PBMCs, with at least 6.5 million obtained per sample. Total RNA was extracted from PBMCs with Trizol reagent, with at least 5.5 micrograms obtained per sample. Naive CD45RAhigh/CD27high T cell percentages were measured by flow cytometry on a PBMC aliquot from every donor. Library preparation employed 5' RACE. Sequencing was performed on an Illumina HiSeq 2500. A second PCR of roughly 7 to 12 cycles was run with a J-beta primer mix and a sample-barcoded 5' primer. A template-switch 5' adaptor carrying 12 random nucleotides introduced a unique molecular identifier onto each TCR beta cDNA molecule. Each sample yielded at least 2.5 million CDR3-containing paired-end reads. First-strand cDNA was synthesized from all RNA with the Mint cDNA synthesis kit, primed by a TRBC-specific oligonucleotide. After uracil-DNA glycosylase treatment, a first 18-cycle PCR used universal primers M1SS and BC2_uni_R on all cDNA. In the authors' own workflow: Normalization of each sample was performed by random selection of 1 million high-quality reads, each carrying a distinct molecular identifier. Reads with shared molecular identifiers were discarded instead of being binned into consensus sequences. MiTCR, set to a Q25 quality threshold and the strictest error-elimination algorithm, was used for CDR3 identification, clonotype clustering and error correction. A nonparametric unseen species model using Euler transformation provided a lower-bound estimate of total TCR beta diversity. In-frame beta chains were kept once TCRdb had trimmed the public reads at Q25 with fastp and called clones with MiXCR. Merged by CDR3 protein, the rows form single entries marked with the most common genes and DNA. TCRdb's processing, not the authors', yielded these V and J calls. This sample has hundreds of thousands of distinct CDR3 sequences in its table, and 35% to 50% of those were observed once. Together, the top ten hold around 30% of the sample.

V drops 4 bases and J drops 8 bases, leaving 17 bases in between. The CDR3, cysteine through phenylalanine, is 13 amino acids long. Solely the CDR3 DNA is kept, with 39 bases framed from the first base. CDR1 and CDR2 were assigned from the germline V gene (reference sequence) as DFQATT and SNEGSKA. The TCR was taken from a man of 80 years or more in good health. The chain couples TRBV20-1 to TRBJ1-1; a tentative D match to TRBD1 spans 5 bases. The sample was blood. The nucleotides read TGCAGTGCTATATTGGGGAAGACAGAGGAAGCTTTCTTT. It translates as CSAILGKTEEAFF.